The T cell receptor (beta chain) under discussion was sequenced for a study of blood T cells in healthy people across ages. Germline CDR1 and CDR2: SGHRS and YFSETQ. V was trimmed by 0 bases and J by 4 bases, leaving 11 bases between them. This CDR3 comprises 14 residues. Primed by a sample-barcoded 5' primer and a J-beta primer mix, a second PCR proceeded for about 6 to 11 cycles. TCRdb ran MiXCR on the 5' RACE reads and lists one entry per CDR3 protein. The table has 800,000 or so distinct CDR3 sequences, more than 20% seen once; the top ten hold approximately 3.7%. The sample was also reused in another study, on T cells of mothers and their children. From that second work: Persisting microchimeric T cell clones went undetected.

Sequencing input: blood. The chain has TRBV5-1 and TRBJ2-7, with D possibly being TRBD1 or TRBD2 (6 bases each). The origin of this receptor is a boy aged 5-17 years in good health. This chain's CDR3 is CASSLGPGAYEQYF. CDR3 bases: TGCGCCAGCAGCTTGGGGCCGGGGGCGTACGAGCAGTACTTC. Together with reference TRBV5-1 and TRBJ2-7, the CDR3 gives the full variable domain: KAGVTQTPRYLIKTRGQQVTLSCSPISGHRSVSWYQQTPGQGLQFLFEYFSETQRNKGNFPGRFSGRQFSNSRSEMNVSTLELGDSALYLCASSLGPGAYEQYFGPGTRLTVT.